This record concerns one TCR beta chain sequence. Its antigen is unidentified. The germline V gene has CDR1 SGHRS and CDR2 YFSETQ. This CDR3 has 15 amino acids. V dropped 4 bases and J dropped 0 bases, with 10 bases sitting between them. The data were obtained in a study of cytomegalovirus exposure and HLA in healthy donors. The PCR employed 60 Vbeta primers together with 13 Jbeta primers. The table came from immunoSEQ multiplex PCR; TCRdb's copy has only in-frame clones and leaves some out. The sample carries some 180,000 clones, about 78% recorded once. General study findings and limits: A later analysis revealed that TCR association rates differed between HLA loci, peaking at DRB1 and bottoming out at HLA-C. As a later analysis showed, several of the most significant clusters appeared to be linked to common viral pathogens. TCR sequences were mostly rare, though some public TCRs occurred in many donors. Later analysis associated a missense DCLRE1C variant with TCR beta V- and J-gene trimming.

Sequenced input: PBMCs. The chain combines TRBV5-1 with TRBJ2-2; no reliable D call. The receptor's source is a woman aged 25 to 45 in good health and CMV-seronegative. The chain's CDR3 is CASSLSTANTGELFF. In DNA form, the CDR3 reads TGCGCCAGCAGCCTCTCGACTGCGAACACCGGGGAGCTGTTTTTT.